This is a list of T cell receptor beta chains from one sample in a study of blood T cell repertoires in COVID-19. The data were produced by immunoSEQ multiplex PCR, yet TCRdb's version contains in-frame clones alone and is incomplete. The table has around 80,000 clones, over 70% seen once. The specimen was peripheral blood. Every receptor here comes from a man between 45 and 60 years old with active or convalescent COVID-19. Both conserved end residues are part of each CDR3. The order of the fields is D gene, V gene, CDR3 length, clone size, J gene, CDR3 protein, CDR3 DNA. The D gene is left open where the match is weak. Expanded clones get a size class; other rows say once, few or many, or leave the size out.

TRBD2,TRBV14,15,-,TRBJ2-7,CASSQDYVGGYEQYF,TGTGCCAGCAGCCAAGACTACGTCGGGGGGTACGAGCAGTACTTC
-,TRBV5-6,14,-,TRBJ1-1,CASSFVGVNTEAFF,TGTGCCAGCAGCTTCGTAGGGGTGAACACTGAAGCTTTCTTT
-,TRBV6-5,14,-,TRBJ1-4,CASSQGQGGEKLFF,TGTGCCAGCAGCCAGGGCCAAGGCGGTGAAAAACTGTTTTTT
-,TRBV5-4,12,-,TRBJ1-2,CASSTDSYGYTF,TGTGCCAGCAGCACCGACAGCTATGGCTACACCTTC
TRBD1,TRBV9,15,-,TRBJ2-3,CASSSSGGGTDTQYF,TGTGCCAGCAGCTCATCAGGGGGCGGCACAGATACGCAGTATTTT
TRBD2,TRBV7-6,15,-,TRBJ2-1,CASSLGGGSLNEQFF,TGTGCCAGCAGCTTAGGGGGCGGGAGCCTCAATGAGCAGTTCTTC
-,TRBV19,14,-,TRBJ1-5,CASAVTGLNQPQHF,TGTGCCAGTGCCGTGACAGGTCTCAATCAGCCCCAGCATTTT
TRBD1,TRBV9,15,-,TRBJ1-4,CASSAQGARDEKLFF,TGTGCCAGCAGCGCCCAGGGGGCGCGGGATGAAAAACTGTTTTTT
-,TRBV10-1,15,once,TRBJ2-5,CASSEYIQGRETQYF,TGCGCCAGCAGTGAGTACATTCAGGGCCGGGAGACCCAGTACTTC
TRBD1,TRBV4-1,15,-,TRBJ1-4,CASSAPGGTNEKLFF,TGCGCCAGCAGCGCTCCAGGGGGGACTAATGAAAAACTGTTTTTT
-,TRBV3-1/TRBV3-2,14,-,TRBJ1-5,CASSQDRTGGPQHF,TGTGCCAGCAGCCAAGATCGCACCGGCGGGCCCCAGCATTTT
-,TRBV6-1,16,few,TRBJ1-5,CASSERGAGGNQPQHF,TGTGCCAGCAGTGAACGGGGGGCAGGGGGCAATCAGCCCCAGCATTTT
-,TRBV7-6,12,-,TRBJ2-5,CASSSAGETQYF,TGTGCCAGCAGCTCCGCCGGAGAGACCCAGTACTTC
TRBD2,TRBV6-5,14,-,TRBJ2-5,CASSQGSGGLTQYF,TGTGCCAGCAGTCAGGGTAGCGGGGGTCTGACCCAGTACTTC
-,TRBV20-1,14,-,TRBJ1-4,CSASADLLNEKLFF,TGCAGTGCTAGTGCAGACTTGTTAAATGAAAAACTGTTTTTT
TRBD1,TRBV6-6,16,few,TRBJ1-4,CASSAQRTGRKEKLFF,TGTGCCAGCAGTGCGCAGCGGACAGGGCGAAAAGAAAAACTGTTTTTT
-,TRBV6-5,10,few,TRBJ1-2,CATEDYGYTF,TGTGCCACCGAGGACTATGGCTACACCTTC
-,TRBV27,14,few,TRBJ2-3,CASSPLASTDTQYF,TGTGCCAGCAGCCCTCTAGCTAGCACAGATACGCAGTATTTT
TRBD2,TRBV7-2,17,-,TRBJ2-7,CASSSRTSGGPSYEQYF,TGTGCCAGCAGCTCGAGGACTAGCGGGGGGCCCTCCTACGAGCAGTACTTC
-,TRBV6-5,15,-,TRBJ1-4,CASSYSGATNEKLFF,TGTGCCAGCAGTTACTCGGGGGCGACTAATGAAAAACTGTTTTTT
-,TRBV7-9,12,-,TRBJ2-7,CASSLPQDEQYF,TGTGCCAGCAGCTTACCGCAGGACGAGCAGTACTTC
-,TRBV6-1,16,-,TRBJ2-5,CASSERGTVGRETQYF,TGTGCCAGCAGTGAACGGGGGACCGTGGGCCGGGAGACCCAGTACTTC
-,TRBV5-1,14,-,TRBJ1-4,CASSSGTGNEKLFF,TGCGCCAGCAGCTCCGGGACTGGTAATGAAAAACTGTTTTTT
-,TRBV30,13,-,TRBJ1-5,CAWSWAENQPQHF,TGTGCCTGGAGTTGGGCAGAGAATCAGCCCCAGCATTTT
TRBD1,TRBV7-9,15,-,TRBJ2-5,CASSSRQGARETQYF,TGTGCCAGCAGCTCGAGACAGGGGGCACGGGAGACCCAGTACTTC
TRBD2,TRBV7-3,12,few,TRBJ2-7,CASSLTGGEQYF,TGTGCCAGCAGCTTAACGGGAGGGGAGCAGTACTTC
TRBD2,TRBV5-1,15,-,TRBJ2-2,CASTLTSGANGELFF,TGCGCCAGCACCCTGACTAGCGGGGCGAACGGGGAGCTGTTTTTT
TRBD2,TRBV12-3/TRBV12-4,13,once,TRBJ2-2,CASTHGEGGELFF,TGTGCCAGCACCCACGGGGAGGGCGGGGAGCTGTTTTTT
-,TRBV5-6,13,-,TRBJ1-2,CASSLEGGSGYTF,TGTGCCAGCAGCTTGGAAGGGGGAAGTGGCTACACCTTC
TRBD1,TRBV10-1,13,-,TRBJ1-2,CASSPTGVDGYTF,TGCGCCAGCAGCCCGACAGGGGTGGATGGCTACACCTTC
-,TRBV6-1,16,-,TRBJ2-4,CASSEQGPQQGNIQYF,TGTGCCAGCAGTGAACAGGGGCCGCAACAGGGAAACATTCAGTACTTC
-,TRBV11-2,14,-,TRBJ2-5,CASSLERGGETQYF,TGTGCCAGCAGCTTAGAGAGGGGGGGCGAGACCCAGTACTTC
TRBD2,TRBV5-1,17,once,TRBJ2-2,CASSPRLAGGNTGELFF,TGCGCCAGCAGCCCTAGACTAGCGGGGGGGAACACCGGGGAGCTGTTTTTT
TRBD1,TRBV7-9,14,-,TRBJ1-4,CASNPGTGEEKLFF,TGTGCCAGCAACCCCGGGACAGGGGAAGAAAAACTGTTTTTT
-,TRBV30,11,-,TRBJ2-3,CAWTSTDTQYF,TGTGCCTGGACTAGCACAGATACGCAGTATTTT
-,TRBV4-2,16,-,TRBJ2-2,CASNQYGGKNTGELFF,TGTGCCAGCAACCAGTACGGCGGGAAGAACACCGGGGAGCTGTTTTTT
TRBD2,TRBV13,17,-,TRBJ2-1,CASSLAPGPSGGAEQFF,TGTGCCAGCAGCCTAGCTCCAGGACCTAGCGGGGGGGCGGAGCAGTTCTTC
-,TRBV7-9,14,once,TRBJ1-1,CATIRDTRNTEAFF,TGTGCCACCATTCGGGACACTAGGAACACTGAAGCTTTCTTT
TRBD2,TRBV24-1,16,-,TRBJ2-2,CATSEAGGANTGELFF,TGTGCCACCAGTGAGGCGGGGGGCGCGAACACCGGGGAGCTGTTTTTT
-,TRBV19,12,few,TRBJ1-5,CASRAGVQPQHF,TGTGCCAGTAGAGCCGGGGTACAGCCCCAGCATTTT
-,TRBV5-1,14,-,TRBJ2-1,CASSDLGVRNEQFF,TGCGCCAGCAGCGATCTCGGGGTGCGAAATGAGCAGTTCTTC
-,TRBV9,15,-,TRBJ1-2,CASSPSRGGDYGYTF,TGTGCCAGCAGCCCGTCTAGGGGGGGCGACTATGGCTACACCTTC
TRBD2,TRBV6-2/TRBV6-3,15,-,TRBJ2-3,CASSYALAGVDTQYF,TGTGCCAGCAGTTATGCACTTGCGGGGGTAGATACGCAGTATTTT
-,TRBV15,14,once,TRBJ1-4,CATSLFKGGEKLFF,TGTGCCACCAGCCTCTTTAAGGGAGGCGAAAAACTGTTTTTT
TRBD1,TRBV28,15,-,TRBJ2-7,CASSLIRTGLYEQYF,TGTGCCAGCAGTCTTATTCGGACAGGGCTCTACGAGCAGTACTTC
TRBD1,TRBV18,14,-,TRBJ2-7,CASCQGANSYEQYF,TGTGCCAGCTGCCAGGGGGCTAACTCCTACGAGCAGTACTTC
-,TRBV25-1,14,-,TRBJ2-5,CASSEALGRETQYF,TGTGCCAGCAGTGAAGCTCTGGGGAGAGAGACCCAGTACTTC
-,TRBV30,13,-,TRBJ2-5,CAWTQGSGETQYF,TGTGCCTGGACCCAGGGTAGCGGCGAGACCCAGTACTTC
TRBD1,TRBV4-3,16,once,TRBJ2-3,CASSQGRTGNTDTQYF,TGCGCCAGCAGCCAAGGGAGGACAGGGAACACAGATACGCAGTATTTT